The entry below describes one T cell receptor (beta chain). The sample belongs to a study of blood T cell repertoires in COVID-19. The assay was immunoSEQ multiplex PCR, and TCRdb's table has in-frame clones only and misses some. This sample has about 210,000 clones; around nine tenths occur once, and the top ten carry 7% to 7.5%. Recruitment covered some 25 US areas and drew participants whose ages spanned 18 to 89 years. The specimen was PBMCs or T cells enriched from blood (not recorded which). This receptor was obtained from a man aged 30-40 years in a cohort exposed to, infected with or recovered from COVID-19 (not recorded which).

CDR3: CASREIRGEQYF. CDR3 coding DNA: TGTGCCAGCAGGGAAATACGGGGGGAGCAGTACTTC. The chain recombines TRBV2 with TRBJ2-7, with a tentative D call TRBD2 (6 bases). V gave up 6 bases and J gave up 7 bases, with 13 bases separating them. The CDR3 spans 12 residues. Germline lookup yields CDR1 SNHLY and CDR2 FYNNEI.